Given below is one T cell receptor (beta chain) in context. Its antigen is not known. These data come from a study of CD8 T cells in ankylosing spondylitis. Notes on the study in general: Reports say disease-linked clones showed up significantly more in matched ankylosing spondylitis synovial fluid. A TCR beta motif of about eight highly homologous variants appeared characteristic of ankylosing spondylitis blood.

Molecular-barcoded quantitative 5'-RACE produced these TCR beta libraries. TCRdb itself ran the 5' RACE reads through MiXCR, one entry per CDR3 protein. The sample lists about 350,000 distinct CDR3 sequences, roughly 20% occurring once. CDR1 and CDR2 from the germline V gene are LGHDT and YNNKEL (reference sequence). V lost 0 bases and J lost 4, with 3 bases in between. This CDR3 comprises 12 residues. The sample comprised blood, either unsorted or a sorted T cell fraction (not recorded which). The chain has TRBV3-1 and TRBJ1-1; D call uncertain. The sequence came from a male donor with ankylosing spondylitis or in good health (not recorded which). Written as DNA, the CDR3 is TGTGCCAGCAGCCAAGAGGTCACTGAAGCTTTCTTT. This gives the protein CASSQEVTEAFF.